The 27 T cell receptor beta chains below come from one sample, sequenced in a study of T cells in Graves' hyperthyroidism and ophthalmopathy. Amplification of TCR beta CDR3 regions used RNA as the template. First-round RT-PCR targeting the TCR CDR3 was performed with the HTBI primer set. TCRdb re-called the multiplex PCR reads with MiXCR, one entry per CDR3 protein. The sample lists about 640,000 distinct CDR3 sequences, under 25% occurring once. The sequenced material came from blood. These receptors all stem from a man aged 25-45 years with Graves' ophthalmopathy.

There are a few counts of this clonotype. This sequence joins TRBV30 and TRBJ1-2; the D is unclear. Germline V gene lookup returns CDR1 GTSNPN and CDR2 SVGIG (reference sequence). The CDR3 spans 10 residues. Trimming cost V 5 bases and J 4 bases, with 5 bases left between them. This CDR3 reads CAWGPYGYTF. In DNA, the CDR3 is TGTGCCTGGGGGCCCTATGGCTACACCTTC.

At least ten counts were recorded for this clonotype. CDR3 in amino acids: CASSLGQGQETQYF. The DNA for the CDR3 is TGTGCCAGCAGCTTAGGGCAGGGCCAAGAGACCCAGTACTTC. The rearrangement links TRBV11-2 to TRBJ2-5, with D possibly matching TRBD1 (5 bases). CDR3 length: 14 amino acids. CDR1 and CDR2 from the germline V gene are SGHAT and FQNNGV. V was pared by 1 base and J by 1 base, with 7 bases between.

V usage is TRBV6-2 or TRBV6-3 and J usage is TRBJ1-5; 12 bases line up with TRBD1. Germline-derived CDR1 and CDR2 are MNHEY and SVGEGT. The V and J ends lost 4 bases and 1 base, in that order; junction bases with no gene match: 11. This CDR3 has 19 amino acids. Written as DNA, the CDR3 is TGTGCCAGCAGTTCCCGGGACAGGGGGCGGTTCCAGAGCAATCAGCCCCAGCATTTT. Encoded protein: CASSSRDRGRFQSNQPQHF.

This clonotype was seen at least ten times. The chain employs TRBV5-6 and TRBJ2-3; D is unclear. Germline assignment: CDR1 SGHDT and CDR2 YYEEEE. Trimming pared 2 bases from V and 4 bases from J, leaving 11 bases between. The CDR3 length is 14 residues. The chain's CDR3 is CASSFGFSADTQYF. CDR3 bases: TGTGCCAGCAGCTTTGGATTCAGCGCAGATACGCAGTATTTT.

This chain links TRBV19 with TRBJ2-6; D gene ambiguous. This CDR3 has 15 amino acids. Trimming shortened V by 4 bases and J by 0 bases, and 7 bases separated the two germline ends. CDR1 is LNHDA, CDR2 SQIVND, per germline (reference sequence). CDR3 in amino acids: CASSKPASGANVLTF. CDR3 in DNA: TGTGCCAGTAGTAAACCAGCCTCTGGGGCCAACGTCCTGACTTTC.

This chain joins TRBV11-2 and TRBJ2-7, with a weak D call TRBD1 (7 bases). V was clipped by 6 bases and J by 5 bases, with 17 bases between them. The CDR3 covers 14 residues. In germline, CDR1 is SGHAT, CDR2 FQNNGV. CDR3 amino acids: CASSSQQGRHEQYF. As DNA, the CDR3 is TGTGCCAGCAGTTCCCAACAGGGGAGGCACGAGCAGTACTTC.

This clonotype was observed many times. The rearrangement links TRBV13 to TRBJ2-7; D is unresolved. Germline assignment: CDR1 PRHDT and CDR2 FYEKMQ (reference sequence). The CDR3 is 15 amino acids. The V end lost 4 bases, the J end lost 1 base, and 14 bases lay between the germline ends. The CDR3 sequence is CASSSAGGLSYEQYF. The CDR3 DNA sequence: TGTGCCAGCAGCTCGGCCGGCGGCCTTTCCTACGAGCAGTACTTC.

This sequence joins TRBV7-9 and TRBJ1-4; TRBD1 is a possible D gene (6 bases). The CDR3 length is 13 residues. Germline lookup yields CDR1 SEHNR and CDR2 FQNEAQ (reference sequence). The V and J ends lost 2 bases and 6 bases respectively, with 7 bases between them. The CDR3 reads CASSLPGDEKLFF. The CDR3 DNA reads TGTGCCAGCAGCTTACCAGGGGATGAAAAACTGTTTTTT. The whole variable domain, filled in from reference TRBV7-9 and TRBJ1-4, reads DTGVSQNPRHKITKRGQNVTFRCDPISEHNRLYWYRQTLGQGPEFLTYFQNEAQLEKSRLLSDRFSAERPKGSFSTLEIQRTEQGDSAMYLCASSLPGDEKLFFGSGTQLSVL.

This clonotype was counted only a few times. This chain links TRBV6-2 or TRBV6-3 with TRBJ2-3; tentatively, D is TRBD2 (5 bases). CDR1 is MNHEY, CDR2 SVGEGT, per germline. The CDR3 is made up of 13 amino acids. Trimming shortened V by 10 bases and J by 3 bases, and 14 bases separated the two germline ends. The CDR3, as DNA: TGTGCCACCTGGGAGATGGATACAGATACGCAGTATTTT. This codes for CATWEMDTDTQYF.

This clonotype has a handful of counts. The chain recombines TRBV28 with TRBJ1-6; D is unresolved. The CDR3 has 13 residues. CDR1 is MDHEN, CDR2 SYDVKM, per germline. The V gene lost 6 bases and the J gene lost 4 bases, with 7 bases spanning the gap. The DNA of the CDR3 is TGTGCCAGCAGAAGACCTTATAATTCACCCCTCCACTTT. Protein product: CASRRPYNSPLHF.

The chain combines TRBV6-1 with TRBJ1-3, with D perhaps matching TRBD1 (5 bases). Germline V gene lookup returns CDR1 MNHNS and CDR2 SASEGT. This CDR3 spans 16 amino acids. V was clipped by 0 bases and J by 0 bases, with 9 bases between them. CDR3 sequence (DNA): TGTGCCAGCAGTGAAGCAGGGGCCAACTCTGGAAACACCATATATTTT. This codes for CASSEAGANSGNTIYF.

The sample holds a few counts of this clonotype. The genes are TRBV28 and TRBJ2-2; D may be TRBD2 (6 bases). The length of the CDR3 is 15 residues. From germline, CDR1 is MDHEN and CDR2 SYDVKM. Trimming left V 1 base short and J 5 bases short, with 11 bases between. As DNA, the CDR3 is TGTGCCAGCAGTTTATTAGGTGCGGGGACCGGGGAGCTGTTTTTT. Translated: CASSLLGAGTGELFF.

This clonotype appeared a few times. V gene TRBV6-1 combines with J gene TRBJ2-7, with 7 bases lining up with TRBD2. This CDR3 is 15 amino acids long. J was trimmed by 3 bases and V by 3 bases; bases with no gene match: 8. The germline CDR1 and CDR2 sequences are MNHNS and SASEGT. Here the CDR3 DNA reads TGTGCCAGCAGTGATCTCCCCAGCGGGAACTACGAGCAGTACTTC. Protein sequence: CASSDLPSGNYEQYF.

This rearrangement joins TRBV11-2 to TRBJ2-7, with D possibly TRBD2 on 5 matching bases. Trimming removed 1 base at V and 7 bases at J, with 14 bases between. Germline CDR1 reads SGHAT; CDR2 reads FQNNGV. CDR3 length: 14 residues. CDR3 region: CASSLGDRSGEQYF. CDR3 nucleotides: TGTGCCAGCAGCTTAGGCGACCGGTCGGGGGAGCAGTACTTC.

The V gene is TRBV7-9, the J gene TRBJ1-2; the match to TRBD1 covers 11 bases. The V gene's germline CDR1 is SEHNR and CDR2 FQNEAQ (reference sequence). Trimming removed 5 bases from V and 6 bases from J; junction bases left unmatched: 14. CDR3 length: 17 residues. This chain's CDR3 is CASSAGQGAATTNGYTF. The CDR3 DNA follows: TGTGCCAGCAGCGCTGGACAGGGGGCGGCCACGACAAATGGCTACACCTTC. Full variable domain (outside the CDR3, taken from reference TRBV7-9 and TRBJ1-2): DTGVSQNPRHKITKRGQNVTFRCDPISEHNRLYWYRQTLGQGPEFLTYFQNEAQLEKSRLLSDRFSAERPKGSFSTLEIQRTEQGDSAMYLCASSAGQGAATTNGYTFGSGTRLTVV.

The chain is built from TRBV6-1 and TRBJ2-1; either TRBD1 or TRBD2 may supply D (5 bases each). There are 16 residues in the CDR3. Germline CDR1 reads MNHNS; CDR2 reads SASEGT. The V end was cut by 6 bases, the J end by 0 bases, with 15 bases between. The CDR3 region has the DNA TGTGCCAGCAGAGTGGAATGGGGGAGCTCCTACAATGAGCAGTTCTTC. It is translated as CASRVEWGSSYNEQFF.

CDR3 DNA sequence: TGCGCCAGCAGCCTTACAGCTGACGAAGCTTTCTTT. Encoded protein: CASSLTADEAFF. This chain joins TRBV5-1 and TRBJ1-1; no clear D. The germline CDR1 and CDR2 sequences are SGHRS and YFSETQ. V lost 4 bases and J 8 bases, leaving 12 bases between the germline ends. This CDR3 has 12 residues.

This clonotype was seen only a few times. CDR3 nucleotides: TGTGCCAGCAGTTATGGTGGGACAGCGGCTCAAGAGACCCAGTACTTC. Protein product: CASSYGGTAAQETQYF. The rearrangement uses TRBV6-2 or TRBV6-3 and TRBJ2-5; 7 positions match TRBD1. Unmatched junction bases numbered 9, after V lost 3 bases and J lost 2 bases. Germline V gene data show CDR1 as MNHEY and CDR2 as SVGEGT. The CDR3 covers 16 residues.

This rearrangement joins TRBV27 to TRBJ2-7; either TRBD1 or TRBD2 may supply D (6 bases each). This CDR3 is built from 16 residues. Germline V gene data show CDR1 as MNHEY and CDR2 as SMNVEV (reference sequence). V lost 2 bases, J lost 4 bases, and 18 bases lay in between. CDR3 sequence reads: CASSLTGVGGAYEQYF. The CDR3 DNA sequence: TGTGCCAGCAGTTTAACGGGGGTCGGGGGCGCTTACGAGCAGTACTTC.

This clonotype came up many times. The chain has TRBV7-8 and TRBJ2-3, with D perhaps matching TRBD2 (6 bases). The CDR3 loop spans 13 amino acids. Germline values: CDR1 SGHVS, CDR2 FQNEAQ. V shed 9 bases and J shed 2 bases, with 12 bases lying between them. The chain's CDR3 is CASLSGITDTQYF. Written as DNA, the CDR3 is TGTGCCAGTCTTAGCGGAATCACAGATACGCAGTATTTT.

This clonotype occurred many times. The chain joins TRBV12-3 or TRBV12-4 to TRBJ1-2, with D possibly matching TRBD1 (6 bases). Trimming left V 4 bases short and J 4 bases short, with 13 bases between. The CDR3 covers 14 residues. The CDR3, as DNA: TGTGCCAGCAGTTCACACAGGGTCGCCTATGGCTACACCTTC. It translates to CASSSHRVAYGYTF.

This clonotype has at least ten counts. The chain couples TRBV9 to TRBJ2-7; 10 positions agree with TRBD1. With 1 base clipped from V and 3 bases from J, the junction kept 10 bases outside the gene matches. The CDR3 has 17 residues. The germline V gene encodes CDR1 SGDLS and CDR2 YYNGEE. CDR3 amino acids: CASSVFPRDRGLYEQYF. The CDR3 nucleotides read TGTGCCAGCAGCGTATTCCCCCGGGACAGGGGACTCTACGAGCAGTACTTC.

This clonotype appeared many times. The rearrangement uses TRBV7-2 and TRBJ2-7, with a possible D match to TRBD2 (6 bases). The germline gives CDR1 SGHTA, CDR2 FQGNSA. V was trimmed by 1 base and J by 2 bases, leaving 9 bases between them. This CDR3 comprises 14 residues. The CDR3 DNA is TGTGCCAGCAGCTTAGTAGCGGAGACCTACGAGCAGTACTTC. Translation: CASSLVAETYEQYF.

The sample holds a few counts of this clonotype. The chain employs TRBV7-9 and TRBJ1-3, with 7 nucleotides matching TRBD1. V shed 4 bases and J 2 bases; nucleotides not matched to a gene: 8. Germline V gives CDR1 SEHNR, CDR2 FQNEAQ (reference sequence). The CDR3 sequence is 16 residues long. The CDR3 is CASSSRQGGTGNTIYF. CDR3 coding DNA: TGTGCCAGCAGCTCGAGACAGGGAGGAACTGGAAACACCATATATTTT.

The V call is TRBV3-1, the J call TRBJ1-5, with TRBD1 matching over 11 bases. The CDR3 is 16 residues long. From germline, CDR1 is LGHDT and CDR2 YNNKEL (reference sequence). V was pared by 2 bases and J by 4 bases, with 4 bases of the junction left unmatched. The CDR3 protein is CASSQSDRGPNQPQHF. The CDR3 DNA is TGTGCCAGCAGCCAATCGGACAGGGGGCCGAATCAGCCCCAGCATTTT.

This chain joins TRBV30 and TRBJ1-6; TRBD1 might be the D (6 bases). Germline CDR1 GTSNPN, CDR2 SVGIG (reference sequence). This CDR3 contains 15 residues. Trimming stripped 1 base from V and 7 bases from J, with 14 bases between. CDR3 loop: CAWSASDRRNSPLHF. The CDR3 DNA is TGTGCCTGGAGTGCTTCCGACAGGAGGAATTCACCCCTCCACTTT.

This chain uses TRBV20-1 with TRBJ1-5; TRBD1 agrees at 11 bases. The V segment lost 0 bases and the J segment 0 bases; nucleotides outside the gene matches: 13. CDR1 DFQATT and CDR2 SNEGSKA come from the germline V gene (reference sequence). The CDR3 consists of 20 residues. Written as DNA, the CDR3 is TGCAGTGCTAGAGATACGGGATGGACAGGGGGCATTTATAGCAATCAGCCCCAGCATTTT. Translation: CSARDTGWTGGIYSNQPQHF.